This TCR beta chain was recovered during a study of blood T cell repertoires in COVID-19. Across the whole study: The origin of the acute and convalescent COVID-19 samples was the United States, Italy and Spain. From T cells, B-cell-depleted T cells, or PBMCs came the material, which was cDNA or gDNA.

From germline, CDR1 is LGHNA and CDR2 YNFKEQ. V was clipped by 0 bases and J by 3 bases, with 14 bases between them. The length of the CDR3 is 16 residues. As handled by the study authors: The assay estimated nucleated cells by amplifying reference gene primers. Method: immunoSEQ multiplex PCR; TCRdb's copy keeps in-frame clones and lacks some. V and J calls and clone size are as listed in that table; D and trimming were resolved from the DNA. The sample gives tens of thousands of clones, about 90% of which show up once; approximately 1.9% is in the top ten. Sequenced input: peripheral blood. The chain joins TRBV4-2 to TRBJ1-1, with D possibly matching TRBD1 (5 bases). This clonotype originated in a man over 45 with active or convalescent COVID-19. CDR3 in amino acids: CASSQEGRGWDTEAFF. The CDR3 DNA follows: TGTGCCAGCAGCCAAGAAGGGAGGGGCTGGGACACTGAAGCTTTCTTT.